Listed here are 19 T cell receptor beta chains from one sample, sequenced in a study of tumor and adjacent non-tumor tissue in lung cancer. This sample's RNA came from whole unsorted tissue. TCRbeta libraries were built with three rounds of nested PCR, modified from ARM-PCR. MiXCR, run by TCRdb on the multiplex PCR reads, gives a single entry per CDR3 protein. Of 220,000 or so distinct CDR3 sequences listed, 60% to 75% are singletons. Input material: lung tumor tissue. Receptors originate from a man aged 55 to 70 with non-small cell lung cancer.

With regard to this clonotype: One end of the junction varies from germline; a read error may be responsible. This chain uses TRBV11-2 with TRBJ1-2; possibly TRBD1 for D (6 bases). CDR3 size: 16 residues. Germline-derived CDR1 and CDR2 are SGHAT and FQNNGV. For the CDR3, the DNA is TGTGCCAGCAGCTTAGATCTGATGGACACGGCGGGGGGCTATACCTTC. Translated: CASSLDLMDTAGGYTF. Combining the CDR3 with reference TRBV11-2 and TRBJ1-2 gives the whole variable domain EAGVAQSPRYKIIEKRQSVAFWCNPISGHATLYWYQQILGQGPKLLIQFQNNGVVDDSQLPKDRFSAERLKGVDSTLKIQPAKLEDSAVYLCASSLDLMDTAGGYTFGSGTRLTVV.

This clonotype was seen only a few times. A much larger clone lies one base from this, so it may be a read error. The chain uses TRBV11-2 and TRBJ1-6, with 8 bases lining up with TRBD1. CDR1 and CDR2 from the germline V gene are SGHAT and FQNNGV. This CDR3 spans 15 amino acids. The CDR3 is CASSPGGYYNPPLHF. The CDR3, as DNA: TGTGCCAGCAGCCCAGGGGGCTACTATAATCCACCCCTCCACTTT.

Concerning this clonotype itself: A read error is possible here, since a much larger clone lies one base away. This chain links TRBV4-2 with TRBJ2-5; D not certain. The CDR3 extends over 14 amino acids. CDR1 LGHNA and CDR2 YNFKEQ come from the germline V gene. CDR3 sequence reads: CASIQDGIKETQYF. In DNA, the CDR3 is TGTGCCAGCATCCAAGACGGAATCAAAGAGACCCAGTACTTC.

This clonotype was detected many times. The chain employs TRBV6-5 and TRBJ1-4; TRBD1 aligns across 7 bases. Trimming at V came to 5 bases and at J to 8 bases, leaving 8 bases not matched to a gene. There are 14 residues in the CDR3. Germline values: CDR1 MNHEY, CDR2 SVGAGI. In DNA, the CDR3 is TGTGCCAGCAGTCTGACAGGGAGATACGAAAAACTGTTTTTT. Its translation: CASSLTGRYEKLFF.

As concerns this clonotype: Since the CDR3 does not end with the conserved phenylalanine or tryptophan, this likely comes from a read error. The chain couples TRBV7-8 to TRBJ2-3, with D perhaps TRBD2 (5 bases). The V end lost 1 base, the J end lost 2 bases, and 10 bases lay between the germline ends. The germline V gene encodes CDR1 SGHVS and CDR2 FQNEAQ. The CDR3 covers 15 residues. The CDR3 region has the DNA TGTGCCAGCAGCTTAGACAGCGGACTCACAGATACGCAGTATTCT. It is translated as CASSLDSGLTDTQYS.

Only one count was recorded for this clonotype. The junction and the germline gene differ at one end; a read error may be behind it. The chain is built from TRBV6-5 and TRBJ2-5; 10 nucleotides align to TRBD2. The CDR3 has 15 residues. Germline CDR1 is MNHEY and CDR2 is SVGAGI. The CDR3 spells CTSRMGSGGVETHYF. The CDR3, as DNA: TGCACCAGCAGGATGGGGAGCGGGGGGGTAGAGACCCATTACTTC.

CDR3 nucleotide sequence: TGCGCCAGCAGCTTGGGCGGGGTCTACAATGAGCAGTTCTTC. This translates into CASSLGGVYNEQFF. The chain has TRBV5-1 and TRBJ2-1; maybe TRBD2 (6 bases). This CDR3 has 14 residues. Germline values: CDR1 SGHRS, CDR2 YFSETQ. Trimming removed 0 bases from V and 3 bases from J, with 7 bases in between.

Details on this clonotype: Being one base from a much bigger clone, this may be a read error. This chain connects TRBV20-1 to TRBJ1-3, with D possibly matching TRBD1 (5 bases). Germline CDR1 DFQATT, CDR2 SNEGSKA (reference sequence). The CDR3 contains 15 residues. In DNA, the CDR3 is TGCAGTGCTAGGGCCCCAGGGCCCTCTGGAAACACCATATGTTTT. Protein: CSARAPGPSGNTICF.

A remark on this clonotype: A single base separates this from a much larger clone, so it may be a read error. The rearrangement uses TRBV7-3 and TRBJ1-4; maybe TRBD1 (6 bases). Germline CDR1 and CDR2: SGHTA and FQGTGA. CDR3 length equals 13 residues. CDR3 in DNA: TGTACCAGCAGCTTAACCAGGGGTGAAAAACTGTTTTTT. It encodes CTSSLTRGEKLFF.

V and J are TRBV11-3 and TRBJ2-3; D ambiguous. The germline gives CDR1 SGHNT, CDR2 YENEEA. The CDR3 runs to 15 residues. V was pared by 8 bases and J by 0 bases, with 15 bases between. In DNA, the CDR3 is TGTGCCAGCCCAAAGACGGATAGTAGCACAGATACGCAGTATTTT. Amino acid sequence: CASPKTDSSTDTQYF.

The CDR3 region has the DNA TGCGCCAGCAGCCAGGAAATTAGCGGAAGCTCCTACAATGAGCAGTTCTTC. This sequence encodes CASSQEISGSSYNEQFF. This chain links TRBV4-3 with TRBJ2-1, with a tentative D call TRBD2 (6 bases). This CDR3 is 17 amino acids long. V dropped 3 bases and J dropped 0 bases, with 15 bases sitting between them. Per germline, CDR1 LGHNA and CDR2 YSLEER.

On this clonotype itself: The junction departs from the called germline gene at one end, perhaps through a read error. The chain uses TRBV29-1 and TRBJ1-3; D gene uncertain. This CDR3 is 12 amino acids long. From germline, CDR1 is SQVTM and CDR2 ANQGSEA. CDR3 residues: CSVISPGNTTYF. The CDR3 region has the DNA TGCAGCGTTATTAGCCCTGGAAACACCACATATTTT. Based on the CDR3 plus reference TRBV29-1 and TRBJ1-3, the full variable domain is SAVISQKPSRDICQRGTSLTIQCQVDSQVTMMFWYRQQPGQSLTLIATANQGSEATYESGFVIDKFPISRPNLTFSTLTVSNMSPEDSSIYLCSVISPGNTTYFGEGSWLTVV.

With regard to this clonotype: The junction and the germline gene differ at one end; a read error may be behind it. V usage is TRBV4-2 and J usage is TRBJ2-6; 7 bases map to TRBD1. CDR1 is LGHNA and CDR2 is YNFKEQ in the germline V gene. CDR3 length equals 17 residues. The CDR3 is CAGSQGTGTVGANVLTF. CDR3 coding DNA: TGTGCCGGCAGCCAAGGGACCGGGACAGTTGGGGCCAACGTCCTGACTTTC.

As concerns this clonotype: A much more abundant neighbour one base away suggests this may be a read error. The CDR3 here is CASCITGPIGYTF. The DNA of the CDR3 is TGTGCCAGCTGCATTACAGGTCCTATTGGCTACACCTTC. This chain connects TRBV11-2 to TRBJ1-2; weak D call: TRBD1 (5 bases). CDR1 and CDR2 from the germline V gene are SGHAT and FQNNGV. This CDR3 comprises 13 residues. Trimming stripped 8 bases from V and 7 bases from J, with 17 bases between.

Written as DNA, the CDR3 is TGTGCCAGTGCGAATACAGATACGCAGTATTTT. It codes for CASANTDTQYF. This sequence joins TRBV28 and TRBJ2-3, with D uncertain. Trimming removed 9 bases at V and 3 bases at J, with 7 bases between. The CDR3 spans 11 residues. CDR1 MDHEN and CDR2 SYDVKM come from the germline V gene.

This clonotype was observed a few times. A much larger clonotype is one base distant, so this may be a read error. The gene calls are TRBV11-3 and TRBJ2-1; D gene uncertain. V shed 7 bases and J shed 0 bases, with 10 bases lying between them. CDR1 is SGHNT, CDR2 YENEEA, per germline. The CDR3 runs to 14 residues. The chain's CDR3 is CASNPELSYNEQFF. CDR3 in DNA: TGTGCCAGCAATCCGGAGCTCTCCTACAATGAGCAGTTCTTC.

The rearrangement joins TRBV11-2 to TRBJ2-2; 9 positions match TRBD2. Germline assignment: CDR1 SGHAT and CDR2 FQNNGV. Trimming cost V 7 bases and J 6 bases; bases outside gene matches: 15. CDR3 size: 17 residues. In DNA form, the CDR3 reads TGTGCCAGCAACGTTCCGACGGGTTTAGCGGGAGCCGGGGAGCTGTTTTTT. Protein: CASNVPTGLAGAGELFF.

A word on this clonotype: Its ends do not fully match the called genes, so a read error is possible. The J gene is TRBJ2-1, the V gene TRBV11-3; D remains ambiguous. In germline, CDR1 is SGHNT, CDR2 YENEEA. There are 15 residues in the CDR3. CDR3 DNA: TGTGCCAGCAGCCCTCCTTGGCAGGCGCTCTATGAGCACTTCTTC. This encodes CASSPPWQALYEHFF.

Points on this clonotype: The junction does not match germline at one end; this may be a read error. The V call is TRBV6-5, the J call TRBJ1-2, with a weak D call TRBD1 (5 bases). From germline, CDR1 is MNHEY and CDR2 SVGAGI. This CDR3 has 14 amino acids. In nucleotides, the CDR3 is TGTGCCAGCTGTTACCGGGACTCCAACTATGGCTACACCTTC. Protein product: CASCYRDSNYGYTF.